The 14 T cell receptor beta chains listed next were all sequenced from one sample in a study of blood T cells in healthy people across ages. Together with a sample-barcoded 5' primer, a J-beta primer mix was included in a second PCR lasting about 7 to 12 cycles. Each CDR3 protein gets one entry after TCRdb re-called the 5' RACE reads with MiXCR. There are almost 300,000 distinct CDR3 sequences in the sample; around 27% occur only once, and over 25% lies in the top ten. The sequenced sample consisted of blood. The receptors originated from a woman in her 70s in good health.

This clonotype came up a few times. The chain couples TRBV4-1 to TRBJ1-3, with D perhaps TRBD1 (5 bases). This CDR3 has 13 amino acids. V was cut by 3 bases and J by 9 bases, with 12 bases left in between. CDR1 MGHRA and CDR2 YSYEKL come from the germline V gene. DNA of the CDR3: TGCGCCAGCAGCCATTTACAGGCTTCCACCATATATTTT. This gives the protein CASSHLQASTIYF.

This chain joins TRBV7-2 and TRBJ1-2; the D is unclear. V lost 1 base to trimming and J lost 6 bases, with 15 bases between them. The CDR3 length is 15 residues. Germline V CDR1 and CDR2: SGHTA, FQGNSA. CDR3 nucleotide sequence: TGTGCCAGCAGCTTAGGCCCGCAGGAGGTCCATGGCTACACCTTC. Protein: CASSLGPQEVHGYTF.

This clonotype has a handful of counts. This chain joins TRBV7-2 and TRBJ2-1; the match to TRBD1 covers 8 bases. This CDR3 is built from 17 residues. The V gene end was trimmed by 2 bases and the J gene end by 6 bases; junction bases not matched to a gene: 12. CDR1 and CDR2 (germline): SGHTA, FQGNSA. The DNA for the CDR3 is TGTGCCAGCAGCTTACTTGGCGCAGGGGGCCCACGCAATGAGCAGTTCTTC. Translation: CASSLLGAGGPRNEQFF.

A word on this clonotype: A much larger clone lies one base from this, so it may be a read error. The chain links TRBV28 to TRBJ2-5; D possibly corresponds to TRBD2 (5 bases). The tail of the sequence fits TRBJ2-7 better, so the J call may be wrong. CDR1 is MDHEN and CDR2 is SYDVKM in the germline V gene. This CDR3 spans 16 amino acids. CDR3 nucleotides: TGTGCCAGCAGTTTGGATTTTGGTAGCGCCTCCTACGAGCAGTACTTC. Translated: CASSLDFGSASYEQYF.

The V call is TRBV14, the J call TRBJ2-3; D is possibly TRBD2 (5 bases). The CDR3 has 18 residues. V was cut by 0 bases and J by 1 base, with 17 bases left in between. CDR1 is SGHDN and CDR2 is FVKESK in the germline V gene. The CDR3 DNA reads TGTGCCAGCAGCCAAGATCGTTGGGCTAGCAGACGCACAGATACGCAGTATTTT. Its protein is CASSQDRWASRRTDTQYF.

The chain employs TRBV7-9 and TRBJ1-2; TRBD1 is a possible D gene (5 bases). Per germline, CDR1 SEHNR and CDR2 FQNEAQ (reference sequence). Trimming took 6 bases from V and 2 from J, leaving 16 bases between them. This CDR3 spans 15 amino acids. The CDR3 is CASRSGTRYNYGYTF. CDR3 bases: TGTGCCAGCAGATCCGGGACCCGCTACAACTATGGCTACACCTTC.

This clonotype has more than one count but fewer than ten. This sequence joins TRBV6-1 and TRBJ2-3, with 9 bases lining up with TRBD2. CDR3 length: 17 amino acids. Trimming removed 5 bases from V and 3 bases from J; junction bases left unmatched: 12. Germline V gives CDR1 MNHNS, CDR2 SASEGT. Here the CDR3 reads CASSPGTSWTETDTQYF. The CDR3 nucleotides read TGTGCCAGCAGTCCCGGGACTAGCTGGACCGAAACAGATACGCAGTATTTT.

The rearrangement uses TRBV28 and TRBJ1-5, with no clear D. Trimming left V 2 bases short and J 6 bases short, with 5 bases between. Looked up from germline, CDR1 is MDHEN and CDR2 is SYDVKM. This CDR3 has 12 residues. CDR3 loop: CASSLTSQPQHF. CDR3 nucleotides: TGTGCCAGCAGTTTAACGTCTCAGCCCCAGCATTTT. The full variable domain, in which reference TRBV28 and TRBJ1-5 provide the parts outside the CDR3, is DVKVTQSSRYLVKRTGEKVFLECVQDMDHENMFWYRQDPGLGLRLIYFSYDVKMKEKGDIPEGYSVSREKKERFSLILESASTNQTSMYLCASSLTSQPQHFGDGTRLSIL.

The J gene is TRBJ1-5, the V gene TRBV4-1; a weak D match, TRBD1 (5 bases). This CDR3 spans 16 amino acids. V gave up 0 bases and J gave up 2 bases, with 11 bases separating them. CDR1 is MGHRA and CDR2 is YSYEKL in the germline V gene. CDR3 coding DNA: TGCGCCAGCAGCCAAGAGGGGCCACTGGGCAATCAGCCCCAGCATTTT. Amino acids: CASSQEGPLGNQPQHF.

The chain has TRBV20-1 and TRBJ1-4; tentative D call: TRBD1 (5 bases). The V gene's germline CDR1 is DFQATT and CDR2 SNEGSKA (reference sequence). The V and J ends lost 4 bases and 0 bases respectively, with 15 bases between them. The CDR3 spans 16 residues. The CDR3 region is CSATQGGLATNEKLFF. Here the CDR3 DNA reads TGCAGTGCTACTCAGGGTGGACTTGCAACTAATGAAAAACTGTTTTTT.

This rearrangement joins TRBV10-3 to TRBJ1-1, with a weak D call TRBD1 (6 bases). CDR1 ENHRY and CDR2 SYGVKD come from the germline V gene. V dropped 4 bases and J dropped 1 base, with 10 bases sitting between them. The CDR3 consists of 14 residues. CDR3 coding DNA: TGTGCCATCAGTGGGACAGAAGGGAACACTGAAGCTTTCTTT. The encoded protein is CAISGTEGNTEAFF.

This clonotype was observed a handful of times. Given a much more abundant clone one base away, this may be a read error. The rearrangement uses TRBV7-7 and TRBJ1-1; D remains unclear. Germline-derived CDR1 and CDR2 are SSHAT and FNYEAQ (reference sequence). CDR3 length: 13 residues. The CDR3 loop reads CANSLQQNTEAFF. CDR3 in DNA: TGTGCTAACAGCTTACAGCAGAACACTGAAGCTTTCTTT. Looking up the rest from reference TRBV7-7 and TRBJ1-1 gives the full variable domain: GAGVSQSPRYKVTKRGQDVTLRCDPISSHATLYWYQQALGQGPEFLTYFNYEAQPDKSGLPSDRFSAERPEGSISTLTIQRTEQRDSAMYRCANSLQQNTEAFFGQGTRLTVV.

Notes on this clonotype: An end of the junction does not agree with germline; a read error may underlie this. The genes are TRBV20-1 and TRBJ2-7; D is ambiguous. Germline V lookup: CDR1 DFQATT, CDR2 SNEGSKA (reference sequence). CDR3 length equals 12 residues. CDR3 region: CSATRASDEQCF. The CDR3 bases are TGCAGTGCTACTAGGGCGAGCGACGAGCAGTGCTTC.

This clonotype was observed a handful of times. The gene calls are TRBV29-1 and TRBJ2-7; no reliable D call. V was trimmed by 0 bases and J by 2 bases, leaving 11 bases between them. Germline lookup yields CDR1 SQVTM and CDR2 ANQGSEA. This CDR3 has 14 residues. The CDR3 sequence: CSVEDRQYPYEQYF. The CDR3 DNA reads TGCAGCGTTGAAGATCGCCAGTATCCCTACGAGCAGTACTTC.